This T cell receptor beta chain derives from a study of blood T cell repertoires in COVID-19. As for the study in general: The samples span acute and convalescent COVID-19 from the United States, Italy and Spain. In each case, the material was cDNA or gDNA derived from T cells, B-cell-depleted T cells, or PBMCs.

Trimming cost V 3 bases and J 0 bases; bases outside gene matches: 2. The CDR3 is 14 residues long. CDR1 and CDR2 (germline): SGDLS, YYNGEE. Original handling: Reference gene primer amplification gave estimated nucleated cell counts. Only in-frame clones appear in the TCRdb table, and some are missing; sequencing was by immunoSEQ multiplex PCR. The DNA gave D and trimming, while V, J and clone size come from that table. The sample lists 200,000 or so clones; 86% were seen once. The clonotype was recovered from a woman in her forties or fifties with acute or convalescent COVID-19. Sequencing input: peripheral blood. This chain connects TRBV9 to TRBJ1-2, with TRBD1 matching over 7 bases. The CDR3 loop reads CASSGQGSNYGYTF. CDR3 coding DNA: TGTGCCAGCAGCGGACAGGGTTCTAACTATGGCTACACCTTC.